This T cell receptor beta chain was obtained from a study of STAT5B mutations in CD4+ large granular lymphocyte leukemia. In its sample, this clone was seen a few times. Control samples were healthy donors' buffy coats. Assay used: immunoSEQ multiplex PCR; TCRdb lists only in-frame clones, some missing. The top ten hold 1.5% to 1.7% of the sample, which has about 48,000 clones, around 70% seen once. CDR1 WNHNN and CDR2 SYGVQD come from the germline V gene (reference sequence). Trimming shortened V by 7 bases and J by 0 bases, and 19 bases separated the two germline ends. CDR3 size: 17 residues. Source material: CD4+ T cells from blood buffy coats. The clonotype was recovered from a human donor in good health. The chain is built from TRBV10-1 and TRBJ1-3; TRBD1 might be the D (6 bases). For the CDR3, the DNA is TGCGCCAGCATACGACGCCCAGGGGCTCCCTCTGGAAACACCATATATTTT. Protein: CASIRRPGAPSGNTIYF.